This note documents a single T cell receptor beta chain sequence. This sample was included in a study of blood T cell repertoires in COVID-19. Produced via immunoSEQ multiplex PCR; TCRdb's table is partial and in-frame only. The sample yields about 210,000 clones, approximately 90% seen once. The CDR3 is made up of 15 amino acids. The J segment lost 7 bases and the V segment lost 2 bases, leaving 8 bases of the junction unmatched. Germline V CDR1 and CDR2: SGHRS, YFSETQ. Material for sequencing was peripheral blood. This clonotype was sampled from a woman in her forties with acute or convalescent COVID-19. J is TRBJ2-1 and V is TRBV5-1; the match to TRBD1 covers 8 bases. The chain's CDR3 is CASSFSQGAGNEQFF. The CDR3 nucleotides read TGCGCCAGCAGCTTCAGCCAGGGGGCGGGAAATGAGCAGTTCTTC.